Following are 31 T cell receptor beta chains from one sample sequenced in a study of cytomegalovirus exposure and HLA in healthy donors. Primers included in the PCR were 60 Vbeta and 13 Jbeta primers. Clones were read by immunoSEQ multiplex PCR, and TCRdb kept only the in-frame ones, dropping some. The table records under 200,000 clones, 82% of them present only once. Specimen: PBMCs. These receptors were obtained from a woman between 18 and 29 years old in good health and CMV-seronegative.

The chain employs TRBV5-4 and TRBJ2-5, with D hard to call. Judging by the DNA end, TRBJ2-7 fits better; the J call may be wrong. Germline V gene data show CDR1 as SGHNT and CDR2 as YYREEE (reference sequence). The CDR3 has 12 residues. This CDR3 is CASSLSNNEQYF. CDR3 coding DNA: TGTGCCAGCAGCTTGTCAAATAACGAGCAGTACTTC.

The chain combines TRBV5-4 with TRBJ1-4; tentatively, D is TRBD1 (5 bases). Germline CDR1 and CDR2: SGHNT and YYREEE (reference sequence). V lost 2 bases and J lost 0, with 14 bases in between. The CDR3 covers 17 residues. The CDR3 DNA sequence: TGTGCCAGCAGCTTTCTTCCCGGGGGTCCAACTAATGAAAAACTGTTTTTT. Protein product: CASSFLPGGPTNEKLFF. The variable domain in full, with the rest retrieved from reference TRBV5-4 and TRBJ1-4, is ETGVTQSPTHLIKTRGQQVTLRCSSQSGHNTVSWYQQALGQGPQFIFQYYREEENGRGNFPPRFSGLQFPNYSSELNVNALELDDSALYLCASSFLPGGPTNEKLFFGSGTQLSVL.

The chain carries TRBV6-6 and TRBJ2-1, with D unresolved. The CDR3 covers 12 residues. CDR1 and CDR2 (germline): MNHNY, SVGAGI (reference sequence). Trimming cost V 5 bases and J 9 bases, with 11 bases left between them. CDR3 DNA: TGTGCCAGCAGTCCCTCGGTACTTGAGCAGTTCTTC. This codes for CASSPSVLEQFF.

The chain carries TRBV14 and TRBJ2-1; TRBD2 agrees at 7 bases. This CDR3 has 15 residues. With V trimmed by 2 bases and J by 4 bases, 5 bases remained unmatched. The germline gives CDR1 SGHDN, CDR2 FVKESK. This CDR3 reads CASSQMASGYNEQFF. The CDR3 region has the DNA TGTGCCAGCAGCCAAATGGCTAGCGGTTACAATGAGCAGTTCTTC.

The genes are TRBV11-2 and TRBJ2-2; D gene ambiguous. The CDR3 loop spans 14 amino acids. Germline CDR1 and CDR2: SGHAT and FQNNGV. The V end lost 2 bases, the J end lost 4 bases, and 8 bases lay between the germline ends. In nucleotides, the CDR3 is TGTGCCAGCAGCTTAATTAGCTTCACCGGGGAGCTGTTTTTT. This encodes CASSLISFTGELFF.

This chain connects TRBV5-1 to TRBJ1-1; TRBD1 matches 7 bases. This CDR3 is 14 amino acids long. CDR1 is SGHRS and CDR2 is YFSETQ in the germline V gene. J was trimmed by 4 bases and V by 1 base; bases with no gene match: 4. The CDR3 DNA reads as TGCGCCAGCAGCTTGACACAGGGGACCACTGAAGCTTTCTTT. Amino acid sequence: CASSLTQGTTEAFF.

This clone appeared once. The chain combines TRBV5-4 with TRBJ2-7, with TRBD2 as a possible D gene (6 bases). Trimming removed 3 bases from V and 5 bases from J, with 12 bases in between. The germline gives CDR1 SGHNT, CDR2 YYREEE (reference sequence). CDR3 length: 13 residues. CDR3: CASSSLGGDEQYF. The CDR3, as DNA: TGTGCCAGCAGCTCACTAGGAGGGGACGAGCAGTACTTC.

The chain links TRBV6-5 to TRBJ2-7, with 7 positions matching TRBD1. From germline, CDR1 is MNHEY and CDR2 SVGAGI. J gave up 3 bases and V 6 bases, and 5 bases lay outside the gene matches. This CDR3 has 13 amino acids. CDR3 DNA sequence: TGTGCCAGCAGCCGGGACAGACTCTACGAGCAGTACTTC. It is translated as CASSRDRLYEQYF.

The chain recombines TRBV5-6 with TRBJ1-2; possible D gene TRBD1, 5 bases. Germline V gene sequence: CDR1 SGHDT, CDR2 YYEEEE. The CDR3 is made up of 17 amino acids. Deletions cut 3 bases from V and 2 bases from J, with 20 bases between. The CDR3: CASSSLTGVGHNYGYTF. The CDR3 DNA follows: TGTGCCAGCAGCTCCTTAACGGGGGTTGGGCACAACTATGGCTACACCTTC.

DNA for the CDR3: TGTGCCAGCAGTTACTTGACAGGTGAAACCTACGAGCAGTACTTC. It encodes CASSYLTGETYEQYF. The rearrangement links TRBV6-5 to TRBJ2-7, with D maybe TRBD1 (6 bases). Trimming cost V 1 base and J 2 bases, with 12 bases left between them. Germline lookup yields CDR1 MNHEY and CDR2 SVGAGI. This CDR3 has 15 amino acids.

V and J are TRBV7-6 and TRBJ2-6; TRBD2 is a possible D gene (5 bases). CDR1 is SGHVS, CDR2 FNYEAQ, per germline. The CDR3 sequence is 15 residues long. V lost 6 bases and J 0 bases, leaving 9 bases between the germline ends. This CDR3 reads CASRVGSSGANVLTF. The CDR3, as DNA: TGTGCCAGCAGGGTTGGGAGCTCTGGGGCCAACGTCCTGACTTTC.

This clone was recorded once. V and J are TRBV25-1 and TRBJ1-1, with a tentative D call TRBD1 (6 bases). The CDR3 has 15 amino acids. Germline CDR1 MGHDK, CDR2 SYGVNS. Deletions cut 5 bases from V and 3 bases from J, with 16 bases between. The CDR3 nucleotides are TGTGCCAGCAGTACCACGCAGGGGAGGGACACTGAAGCTTTCTTT. Translation gives CASSTTQGRDTEAFF.

This clone was counted a few times. The genes are TRBV6-1 and TRBJ1-1, with unresolved D. Germline loops: CDR1 MNHNS, CDR2 SASEGT. V was cut by 0 bases and J by 3 bases, with 8 bases left in between. The CDR3 has 14 amino acids. The chain's CDR3 is CASSEATQYTEAFF. CDR3 bases: TGTGCCAGCAGTGAAGCGACACAGTACACTGAAGCTTTCTTT.

V gene TRBV6-4 combines with J gene TRBJ2-2, with TRBD2 matching 8 bases. The CDR3 sequence is 17 residues long. The ends lost 0 bases at V and 4 bases at J; junction bases unmatched: 7. CDR1 and CDR2 from the germline V gene are MRHNA and SNTAGT. CDR3 DNA sequence: TGTGCCAGCAGTGACTCGACAGCGGGAGCGGGCACCGGGGAGCTGTTTTTT. It yields the protein CASSDSTAGAGTGELFF.

This rearrangement joins TRBV10-2 to TRBJ2-1, with a tentative D call TRBD2 (5 bases). The germline V gene encodes CDR1 WSHSY and CDR2 SAAADI. Trimming took 4 bases from V and 0 from J, leaving 28 bases between them. This CDR3 has 21 amino acids. In DNA form, the CDR3 reads TGCGCCAGCAGTGGGCCGTCTGCGAGCGGCCTCAACAAATTCTCCTACAATGAGCAGTTCTTC. This gives the protein CASSGPSASGLNKFSYNEQFF.

This chain links TRBV10-3 with TRBJ1-2, with D perhaps TRBD1 (5 bases). Germline CDR1 ENHRY, CDR2 SYGVKD. Trimming stripped 4 bases from V and 4 bases from J, with 13 bases between. CDR3 size: 14 residues. DNA of the CDR3: TGTGCCATCAGTGGGGGTGACAGCTCCTATGGCTACACCTTC. Translation: CAISGGDSSYGYTF.

The genes are TRBV5-1 and TRBJ2-5; 7 bases agree with TRBD1. Matching the DNA end better, TRBJ2-7 makes the J call doubtful. From germline, CDR1 is SGHRS and CDR2 YFSETQ. The CDR3 is made up of 13 amino acids. The CDR3 DNA sequence: TGCGCCAGCAGAACGACAGGGAACTACGAGCAGTACTTC. It specifies CASRTTGNYEQYF.

The chain has TRBV6-5 and TRBJ2-6; D unresolved. CDR3 length equals 13 residues. Germline V gene lookup returns CDR1 MNHEY and CDR2 SVGAGI. The ends were cut back, 8 bases at V and 0 bases at J, with 5 bases in the middle. The CDR3 protein is CASGFSGANVLTF. Here the CDR3 DNA reads TGTGCCAGCGGCTTCTCTGGGGCCAACGTCCTGACTTTC.

The gene calls are TRBV5-1 and TRBJ2-5, with TRBD2 identical over 13 bases. Germline V CDR1 and CDR2: SGHRS, YFSETQ. The CDR3 covers 17 residues. V dropped 4 bases and J dropped 3; count of bases not matched to a gene: 9. The CDR3 DNA reads TGCGCCAGCAGCCAAGGACTAGCGGGAGCTGGAGAAGAGACCCAGTACTTC. As protein: CASSQGLAGAGEETQYF.

The chain uses TRBV5-1 and TRBJ2-7, with D unresolved. Germline CDR1 reads SGHRS; CDR2 reads YFSETQ. CDR3 length: 13 amino acids. The V and J ends lost 0 bases and 6 bases respectively, with 10 bases between them. The CDR3 protein is CASSLATVGEQYF. CDR3 sequence (DNA): TGCGCCAGCAGCTTGGCCACGGTCGGCGAGCAGTACTTC.

This clone was counted between two and nine times. The chain is built from TRBV29-1 and TRBJ1-6; 10 positions match TRBD1. The CDR3 extends over 13 amino acids. Germline V gene data show CDR1 as SQVTM and CDR2 as ANQGSEA. The J segment lost 13 bases and the V segment lost 4 bases, leaving 7 bases of the junction unmatched. Here the CDR3 reads CSVGDRGGDPLHF. CDR3 sequence (DNA): TGCAGCGTTGGGGACAGGGGTGGTGATCCCCTCCACTTT.

This clone turned up a few times. The chain combines TRBV6-5 with TRBJ1-1; D is unclear. The CDR3 totals 14 residues. Germline V gene data show CDR1 as MNHEY and CDR2 as SVGAGI. V dropped 8 bases and J dropped 5 bases, with 18 bases sitting between them. The CDR3 is CASHSLGSWTEAFF. The CDR3, as DNA: TGTGCCAGCCATTCGCTAGGGAGCTGGACTGAAGCTTTCTTT.

This rearrangement joins TRBV5-8 to TRBJ1-3, with 7 bases aligning to TRBD1. From germline, CDR1 is SGHTS and CDR2 YDEGEE. The CDR3 runs to 17 residues. With 0 bases clipped from V and 0 bases from J, the junction kept 6 bases outside the gene matches. The chain's CDR3 is CASSLETGPSSGNTIYF. CDR3 nucleotides: TGTGCCAGCAGCTTGGAGACAGGGCCTAGCTCTGGAAACACCATATATTTT.

The V and J genes are TRBV9 and TRBJ2-1, with a tentative D call TRBD1 (5 bases). The V end was cut by 3 bases, the J end by 5 bases, with 15 bases between. The CDR3 runs 15 residues. The germline CDR1 and CDR2 sequences are SGDLS and YYNGEE. The chain's CDR3 is CASSAGVTANNEQFF. In nucleotides, the CDR3 is TGTGCCAGCAGCGCTGGGGTGACAGCAAACAATGAGCAGTTCTTC.

The chain has TRBV19 and TRBJ1-1; D is possibly TRBD1 (6 bases). CDR1 LNHDA and CDR2 SQIVND come from the germline V gene (reference sequence). The germline V and J ends were trimmed by 7 bases and 0 bases, with 12 bases remaining between them. The CDR3 has 14 residues. The CDR3 nucleotides are TGTGCCAGTAAAGGACAGACTATGAACACTGAAGCTTTCTTT. Translated, it gives CASKGQTMNTEAFF.

V gene TRBV7-4 combines with J gene TRBJ1-6, with TRBD1 matching 7 bases. The CDR3 runs 14 residues. Trimming cost V 8 bases and J 4 bases; bases outside gene matches: 5. Germline CDR1 SGHVT, CDR2 SQSDAQ. The DNA for the CDR3 is TGTGCCAGCGGCGTGGACAGGTATAATTCACCCCTCCACTTT. Encoded protein: CASGVDRYNSPLHF.

The chain employs TRBV7-3 and TRBJ2-7, with 7 bases lining up with TRBD2. V was pared by 1 base and J by 0 bases, with 3 bases of the junction left unmatched. Germline CDR1 reads SGHTA; CDR2 reads FQGTGA. The CDR3 spans 15 residues. The CDR3, as DNA: TGTGCCAGCAGCTTAATGGGGGGGGTCTCCTACGAGCAGTACTTC. It encodes CASSLMGGVSYEQYF.

The chain carries TRBV7-2 and TRBJ2-7, with 9 bases matching TRBD2. Germline CDR1 reads SGHTA; CDR2 reads FQGNSA. V lost 5 bases to trimming and J lost 1 base; unmatched junction nucleotides: 12. The CDR3 runs to 17 residues. DNA for the CDR3: TGTGCCAGCAGCCGACCTTTTGGTAGCGGGAGTTCCTACGAGCAGTACTTC. This sequence encodes CASSRPFGSGSSYEQYF.

This clone was seen a single time. V and J are TRBV27 and TRBJ2-7, with D tentatively TRBD2 (5 bases). Germline-derived CDR1 and CDR2 are MNHEY and SMNVEV (reference sequence). This CDR3 has 13 amino acids. V was trimmed by 5 bases and J by 5 bases, leaving 13 bases between them. CDR3 loop: CASSNGMVHEQYF. The CDR3 DNA reads as TGTGCCAGCAGTAACGGGATGGTCCACGAGCAGTACTTC.

This sequence joins TRBV5-4 and TRBJ1-4; D ambiguous. This CDR3 has 16 amino acids. Germline CDR1 SGHNT, CDR2 YYREEE (reference sequence). Trimming stripped 0 bases from V and 8 bases from J, with 17 bases between. The CDR3 region has the DNA TGTGCCAGCAGCTTGGGAGACTCCAGGCGAGGGGAAAAACTGTTTTTT. This translates into CASSLGDSRRGEKLFF. Drawing the rest from reference TRBV5-4 and TRBJ1-4, the complete variable domain is ETGVTQSPTHLIKTRGQQVTLRCSSQSGHNTVSWYQQALGQGPQFIFQYYREEENGRGNFPPRFSGLQFPNYSSELNVNALELDDSALYLCASSLGDSRRGEKLFFGSGTQLSVL.

The V call is TRBV23-1, the J call TRBJ1-1; D unresolved. TRBV23-1 is given ORF status, its function remaining uncertain. The CDR3 loop spans 16 amino acids. V dropped 5 bases and J dropped 0 bases, with 16 bases sitting between them. CDR3 in DNA: TGCGCCAGCAGTTTACCCCGAGTGAGGATGAACACTGAAGCTTTCTTT. Translation: CASSLPRVRMNTEAFF.